This T cell receptor beta chain was identified during a study of cytomegalovirus exposure and HLA in healthy donors (dated by TCRdb to the late 2010s). For context, the study as a whole: An earlier analysis of more than 550 of the donors reported around 280 Gb of sequence data and around 110 million unique TCR beta sequences obtained from roughly 180 million T cells. To decide whether each TCR beta V gene segment behaved as functional or pseudogenic, an earlier analysis of some 540 of the donors relied on high-throughput TCR beta sequencing. Among roughly 370 genotyped donors of the cohort, an average of about 240,000 unique TCR beta nucleotide sequences were sequenced per donor, approximately 20% of them non-productive. Donor age, sex, ethnicity and CMV serostatus were compiled together with the repertoire data. The later analysis used no new phenotypic data to find candidate immune exposures, relying instead on TCR beta sequences and their occurrence across donors. The study used immunosequencing to profile the T cell repertoires of around 600 subjects and linked those repertoires to cytomegalovirus serostatus. All discovery cohort repertoires had been generated on a single sequencing platform. A handful of DR-DQ haplotypes were handled as single units for association and clustering because linkage in the cohort was strong. Of the 398 genotyped donors, about 80% fell in the genetic ancestry cluster associated with self-reported Caucasian donors. Genome-wide SNP genotypes for about three fifths of the 666 donors were used in a later genetic analysis, which treated that subset as a discovery cohort. The study aimed to test whether cataloging public T cell receptors could reveal signatures of past pathogen exposure. Class I and class II HLA loci were covered by the typing at four-digit resolution. High-throughput TCR immunosequencing, statistical association of individual TCRs with disease status, and machine learning were combined to predict cytomegalovirus infection status. An early release that covered roughly 600 HLA-typed donors contained 300 to 350 gigabases of sequencing data and roughly 84 million unique TCR sequences. Typing coverage varied by locus: roughly 629-640 donors for A, B, C, DRB1 and DQB1; some 520 for DQA1; 606 for DPA1; some 470 for DPB1. Along with the roughly 610-subject first cohort, a separate validation cohort of over a hundred different subjects was used. A later analysis re-examined previously published TCR beta repertoires from just over 650 donors and added high-resolution HLA genotyping to investigate patterns of TCR occurrence.

The trim is 4 bases for V and 8 bases for J, with a gap of 8 bases between the germline ends. The CDR3 sequence holds 11 residues, the cysteine and phenylalanine included. The retained sequence is limited to the CDR3, 33 bases, with the frame set at the first base. As encoded in the germline V gene, CDR1 is MNHNS while CDR2 is SASEGT. The cohort consisted of 600 to 700 healthy bone marrow donors. Cohort members were all nominally healthy when sampled, although unrecorded immune exposures were likely present. The donor tested CMV seropositive and was one of the 289 seropositive cohort members. A peripheral blood sample was collected from each donor, and TCR beta sequencing was performed on peripheral blood mononuclear cells. Genomic DNA extraction from the blood cell samples was performed with the Qiagen DNeasy Blood Extraction Kit. Worth noting for this clone: It has no known antigen specificity. No base quality information exists; no much larger clone differs at one position.

The investigation overall reported the following: A later analysis found that TCR association rates varied across HLA loci, with DRB1 alleles showing the most associated TCRs and HLA-C alleles the fewest. Compared with equally common non-associated chains, HLA-associated TCR beta chains in a later analysis were more clonally expanded and had lower generation probabilities. CMV serostatus was the only immune exposure information available for the cohort. In a later analysis, some 17,000 TCR beta sequences were associated with specific HLA alleles at a false discovery rate of 0.05. In both the original and validation cohorts, the classifier was reported to diagnose cytomegalovirus status with high specificity and sensitivity. According to a later analysis, parvovirus B19, influenza, CMV and Epstein-Barr virus appeared linked to several top co-occurrence clusters. Because the 87-base-pair reads could not distinguish some IMGT-functional V segments, including TRBV6-2 and TRBV6-3, those segments were excluded. In an earlier analysis of several hundred of the donors, most TCR beta V segments were observed in productive rearrangements about 87% or about 30% of the time, broadly matching IMGT annotations. A further reported finding was that TCR beta sequences accurately predicted the HLA-A and HLA-B alleles for most subjects in the first cohort. Strong co-occurrence of HLA alleles, especially DR and DQ, made assigning TCR associations to individual alleles difficult. In a later genetic analysis, a missense DCLRE1C variant was associated with V-gene and J-gene trimming of TCR beta chains, and the association was replicated in an independent cohort. The study listed 170 or so TCR beta chains as associated with cytomegalovirus. Across donors, most TCR sequences were observed very rarely, whereas some public TCRs were present in many individuals. The presence/absence analyses assumed that sequencing depth was roughly uniform across donors, and that assumption may not be true. Because HLA typing was unavailable for some donors at each locus, only the typed subset was used in association tests. Because counts were too low, about 18 rarely observed V segments, including chromosome 9 orphons, were excluded from the earlier analysis of 587 of the donors. Correlated functional status among segregating V segments might reflect linkage disequilibrium, but an unknown experimental factor could not be ruled out. The cohort was sequenced for TCR beta chains only, and without alpha or paired-chain data the features that could be detected were limited. Three of the identified cytomegalovirus-associated TCR beta chains were confirmed in vitro to be specific for cytomegalovirus antigens. The authors suggested that the approach could potentially be extended to other disease states and immunological phenotypes. A cluster of highly shared sequence variants was judged likely to be a technical artifact of the sequencing pipeline. Compared with the approximately 670-donor mean, donors in an Asian-associated ancestry cluster had fewer N-insertions in productive TCRs, according to a later genetic analysis. Most CMV-associated TCR beta chains appeared to be HLA-restricted in a later analysis, and the HLA associations seemed to be driven largely by CMV exposure.

Libraries came from the immunoSEQ multiplex PCR assay. A mixture of 60 forward primers for TCR Vbeta segments and 13 reverse primers for TCR Jbeta segments was used in the multiplex PCR. Amplification of the CDR3 region of rearranged TCR beta genes was performed with a multiplex PCR assay on genomic DNA. The Illumina HiSeq System was used to sequence the amplified TCR beta libraries as 87-base-pair reads. Processing in the source paper ran as follows. A later analysis tallied approximately 87 million unique TCR beta chains across the 640 or so repertoires, and 10 million to 11 million of those chains were shared by two or more donors. Raw reads were error-corrected and collapsed into unique sequences with a nearest-neighbor algorithm that merged closely related sequences to remove PCR and sequencing errors. Alignment of CDR3 sequences to IMGT reference sequences was used to assign V, D and J gene segments. Each retained sequence needed at least a six-nucleotide match to both a V gene segment and a J gene segment. A rearrangement was called productive if the CDR3 had no stop codons and remained in frame with V and J, and every other rearrangement was called non-productive. CDR3 was defined by IMGT convention, running from the second conserved V-encoded cysteine to the conserved J-encoded phenylalanine. Sequences without an unambiguous match to a single V gene segment were excluded from the earlier analysis of about 630 of the donors. An earlier analysis of a few hundred of the donors called V segments functional above 56.7% productive rearrangements and segregating when the between-donor standard deviation exceeded 5%. To diagnose cytomegalovirus status from the catalog of TCR beta chain sequences, a statistical classification framework was built. In a later analysis, TCR nucleotide sequences were compared against IMGT/GENE-DB human TR gene sequences so that V and J genes could be assigned. Using the TCRdist pipeline, a later analysis assigned CDR3 sequences along with most-parsimonious VDJ recombination scenarios. In a later analysis, each TCR beta chain was defined by its CDR3 amino acid sequence together with its V-gene family, and reads lacking a unique V-gene family were excluded. In a later analysis, approximately 640 highly shared, low-generation-probability nucleotide sequences were removed to address suspected cross-contamination and a sequencing artifact. A later analysis calculated a clonal expansion index for each public chain from normalized within-repertoire ranks of inferred template counts. Generation probabilities in a later analysis came from a VDJ recombination model fitted to out-of-frame rearrangements, and those results were checked against IGoR. Hypergeometric tests were used in a later analysis to score TCR-TCR, TCR-HLA and TCR-CMV co-occurrence, with a repertoire-size bias correction applied to the TCR pairs. In a later analysis, false discovery rates were estimated by permuting HLA or CMV assignments 20 times. A later analysis grouped co-occurring TCRs with DBSCAN, adding TCRdist sequence similarity when clustering within HLA-allele-positive subsets. Repertoires with fewer than 30,000 or more than 120,000 public chains, plus five repertoires with anomalous nucleotide sharing, were excluded from co-occurrence clustering. The clones in this table, taken by TCRdb from immuneACCESS, are in-frame only. Not every clone is retained; where verified, under half of the shortfall comes from an unresolved V gene, and the cause of the rest is unknown. Clone size and V and J calls were adopted from that table, with D and trimming inferred from the DNA. In all, the sample holds roughly 54,000 clones, and less than 85% of those were seen once. Of the sample, roughly a fifth is held by the ten largest clones.

The sequence derives from a woman aged 55-75 years in good health and CMV-seropositive. The sequenced sample consisted of PBMCs. The chain joins TRBV6-1 to TRBJ1-2; the D gene is possibly TRBD1, with 6 bases matching. The DNA sequence reads TGTGCCAGCAGTGCAGACAGGGGCTACACCTTC. It encodes CASSADRGYTF.